A single sample is the source of the 25 T cell receptor beta chains below, sequenced in a study of cytotoxic CD8 clonotypes in ibrutinib-treated CLL. Produced via immunoSEQ multiplex PCR; TCRdb's table is partial and in-frame only. The top ten clones hold 5.6% of a sample with 250,000 to 350,000 clones, about 72% of them seen once. The starting material was PBMCs, obtained at disease progression, from a patient treated with ibrutinib. The receptors originated from a human donor with chronic lymphocytic leukemia.

The J gene is TRBJ1-1, the V gene TRBV10-3; D gene uncertain. V was trimmed by 8 bases and J by 1 base, leaving 5 bases between them. Germline V lookup: CDR1 ENHRY, CDR2 SYGVKD. This CDR3 has 11 amino acids. The CDR3 sequence: CAIQQNTEAFF. Written as DNA, the CDR3 is TGTGCCATCCAGCAGAACACTGAAGCTTTCTTT.

This rearrangement joins TRBV18 to TRBJ1-3; D possibly corresponds to TRBD1 (6 bases). From germline, CDR1 is KGHSH and CDR2 LQKENI. The CDR3 contains 16 residues. V was shortened by 1 base and J by 0 bases, with 10 bases between the two germline ends. CDR3 protein: CASSPLDRSSGNTIYF. The CDR3 nucleotides read TGTGCCAGCTCACCACTCGACAGGAGCTCTGGAAACACCATATATTTT.

The rearrangement links TRBV9 to TRBJ1-6; 7 positions match TRBD1. The V segment lost 0 bases and the J segment 7 bases; nucleotides outside the gene matches: 1. CDR1 is SGDLS, CDR2 YYNGEE, per germline. The CDR3 has 14 amino acids. CDR3 loop: CASSVEGANSPLHF. In nucleotides, the CDR3 is TGTGCCAGCAGCGTAGAGGGGGCAAATTCACCCCTCCACTTT.

The chain combines TRBV15 with TRBJ1-2, with 9 bases that match TRBD1. The V and J ends lost 7 bases and 7 bases, in that order; junction bases with no gene match: 7. The germline V gene has CDR1 LNHNV and CDR2 YYDKDF (reference sequence). The CDR3 spans 13 residues. As DNA, the CDR3 is TGTGCCACCATCTCGACAGGGGGGTCTGGCTACACCTTC. Translated: CATISTGGSGYTF.

The chain uses TRBV6-1 and TRBJ2-5; D gene uncertain. This CDR3 has 15 residues. Germline loops: CDR1 MNHNS, CDR2 SASEGT. Trimming removed 0 bases from V and 5 bases from J, with 13 bases in between. This chain's CDR3 is CASSEAGRIYETQYF. The CDR3 DNA follows: TGTGCCAGCAGTGAAGCCGGCAGGATCTACGAGACCCAGTACTTC.

This sequence joins TRBV15 and TRBJ2-7; D uncertain. Germline-derived CDR1 and CDR2 are LNHNV and YYDKDF (reference sequence). This CDR3 is built from 12 residues. Deletions cut 1 base from V and 2 bases from J, with 3 bases between. Here the CDR3 reads CATSRAPYEQYF. The CDR3 DNA reads TGTGCCACCAGCAGAGCCCCCTACGAGCAGTACTTC.

The CDR3 loop reads CASSLYLGAREQYF. The CDR3 nucleotides read TGTGCCAGCAGTTTATATCTTGGGGCGAGAGAGCAGTACTTC. V gene TRBV28 combines with J gene TRBJ2-7; tentatively, D is TRBD1 (5 bases). The CDR3 runs 14 residues. V lost 1 base and J lost 7, with 14 bases in between. CDR1 and CDR2 from the germline V gene are MDHEN and SYDVKM.

The chain is built from TRBV5-1 and TRBJ2-1; TRBD2 agrees at 9 bases. V dropped 4 bases and J dropped 5; count of bases not matched to a gene: 7. Germline lookup yields CDR1 SGHRS and CDR2 YFSETQ. The length of the CDR3 is 15 residues. This CDR3 reads CASSRRTSDNNEQFF. CDR3 nucleotides: TGCGCCAGCAGCAGACGGACTAGCGATAACAATGAGCAGTTCTTC.

The chain is built from TRBV11-1 and TRBJ2-7, with a weak D call TRBD2 (5 bases). Per germline, CDR1 SGHAT and CDR2 FQDESV (reference sequence). CDR3 length: 15 residues. V was cut by 0 bases and J by 0 bases, with 9 bases left in between. The CDR3 DNA is TGTGCCAGCAGCTTAGCTTCGGCGGGCTCCTACGAGCAGTACTTC. Its protein product is CASSLASAGSYEQYF.

The rearrangement joins TRBV6-6 to TRBJ1-5; no reliable D call. V dropped 0 bases and J dropped 2 bases, with 11 bases sitting between them. The CDR3 loop spans 16 amino acids. Germline V gene sequence: CDR1 MNHNY, CDR2 SVGAGI (reference sequence). The CDR3 loop is CASSYSLGSGNQPQHF. The CDR3 DNA sequence: TGTGCCAGCAGTTACTCTCTCGGCAGCGGCAATCAGCCCCAGCATTTT.

This clone has a single count. This sequence joins TRBV18 and TRBJ1-3; D is ambiguous. With 0 bases removed from V and 0 bases from J, the gap between germline ends came to 9 bases. The CDR3 covers 16 residues. Germline-derived CDR1 and CDR2 are KGHSH and LQKENI. Here the CDR3 reads CASSPPSADSGNTIYF. For the CDR3, the DNA is TGTGCCAGCTCACCACCGTCCGCAGACTCTGGAAACACCATATATTTT.

The rearrangement links TRBV7-3 to TRBJ2-3; 7 nucleotides agree with TRBD1. The CDR3 is 15 amino acids. Germline trimming cut 3 bases from V and 0 bases from J; bases unmatched to any gene: 3. CDR1 SGHTA and CDR2 FQGTGA come from the germline V gene. The CDR3 protein is CASSLTGLSTDTQYF. CDR3 nucleotide sequence: TGTGCCAGCAGCTTGACAGGGCTTAGCACAGATACGCAGTATTTT.

The gene calls are TRBV7-9 and TRBJ1-4; no clear D. Trimming removed 1 base at V and 4 bases at J, with 4 bases between. The CDR3 has 13 residues. CDR1 SEHNR and CDR2 FQNEAQ come from the germline V gene (reference sequence). CDR3 region: CASSLELNEKLFF. Written as DNA, the CDR3 is TGTGCCAGCAGCTTAGAACTTAATGAAAAACTGTTTTTT. Together with reference TRBV7-9 and TRBJ1-4, the CDR3 gives the full variable domain: DTGVSQNPRHKITKRGQNVTFRCDPISEHNRLYWYRQTLGQGPEFLTYFQNEAQLEKSRLLSDRFSAERPKGSFSTLEIQRTEQGDSAMYLCASSLELNEKLFFGSGTQLSVL.

This sequence joins TRBV11-2 and TRBJ1-1, with D possibly TRBD1 on 5 matching bases. CDR1 is SGHAT and CDR2 is FQNNGV in the germline V gene. V was cut by 5 bases and J by 4 bases, with 11 bases left in between. CDR3 length equals 13 residues. Here the CDR3 reads CASSPAGGTEAFF. DNA for the CDR3: TGTGCCAGCAGCCCTGCGGGGGGCACTGAAGCTTTCTTT. The complete variable domain, with remaining parts taken from reference TRBV11-2 and TRBJ1-1, reads EAGVAQSPRYKIIEKRQSVAFWCNPISGHATLYWYQQILGQGPKLLIQFQNNGVVDDSQLPKDRFSAERLKGVDSTLKIQPAKLEDSAVYLCASSPAGGTEAFFGQGTRLTVV.

This chain's CDR3 is CASTGLPGYEQYF. In nucleotides, the CDR3 is TGTGCCAGCACGGGACTACCGGGCTACGAGCAGTACTTC. The chain recombines TRBV27 with TRBJ2-7; the match to TRBD2 covers 7 bases. Looked up from germline, CDR1 is MNHEY and CDR2 is SMNVEV (reference sequence). The V segment lost 7 bases and the J segment 3 bases; nucleotides outside the gene matches: 6. CDR3 length: 13 amino acids.

The chain has TRBV7-3 and TRBJ2-3; 12 bases align to TRBD2. The CDR3 totals 16 residues. Unmatched junction bases numbered 7, after V lost 5 bases and J lost 4 bases. The V gene's germline CDR1 is SGHTA and CDR2 FQGTGA. CDR3 sequence: CASSPTSGGRADTQYF. The CDR3, as DNA: TGTGCCAGCAGCCCTACTAGCGGGGGGAGGGCAGATACGCAGTATTTT.

A single count supports this clone. J is TRBJ2-5 and V is TRBV5-1; 10 nucleotides match TRBD2. Germline V gives CDR1 SGHRS, CDR2 YFSETQ. The CDR3 sequence is 19 residues long. With 4 bases clipped from V and 0 bases from J, the junction kept 15 bases outside the gene matches. CDR3 nucleotide sequence: TGCGCCAGCAGCCCCAACCCCCGACTAGCGGGCAAGTACCAAGAGACCCAGTACTTC. Its protein product is CASSPNPRLAGKYQETQYF.

The chain links TRBV5-1 to TRBJ2-5; D is possibly TRBD2 (5 bases). Germline values: CDR1 SGHRS, CDR2 YFSETQ. Trimming left V 4 bases short and J 0 bases short, with 7 bases between. This CDR3 comprises 13 residues. CDR3 coding DNA: TGCGCCAGCAGCGGACTCTACCAAGAGACCCAGTACTTC. As protein: CASSGLYQETQYF.

This sequence joins TRBV6-5 and TRBJ2-7, with D perhaps being TRBD1 or TRBD2 (6 bases each). With 4 bases removed from V and 0 bases from J, the gap between germline ends came to 13 bases. Germline CDR1 reads MNHEY; CDR2 reads SVGAGI. This CDR3 has 15 amino acids. CDR3 sequence (DNA): TGTGCCAGCAGTTCGTGGAGGGGGAACTCCTACGAGCAGTACTTC. Its protein product is CASSSWRGNSYEQYF.

The chain carries TRBV9 and TRBJ2-7, with 7 bases matching TRBD2. V trimming: 3 bases; J trimming: 5 bases; junction bases outside the gene matches: 8. From germline, CDR1 is SGDLS and CDR2 YYNGEE. The CDR3 extends over 14 amino acids. Here the CDR3 reads CASSGISGEDEQYF. CDR3 DNA: TGTGCCAGCAGCGGTATAAGCGGGGAAGACGAGCAGTACTTC. The full variable domain, with the rest looked up from reference TRBV9 and TRBJ2-7, is DSGVTQTPKHLITATGQRVTLRCSPRSGDLSVYWYQQSLDQGLQFLIQYYNGEERAKGNILERFSAQQFPDLHSELNLSSLELGDSALYFCASSGISGEDEQYFGPGTRLTVT.

This chain links TRBV5-1 with TRBJ2-2, with 9 bases lining up with TRBD1. The germline CDR1 and CDR2 sequences are SGHRS and YFSETQ. V lost 3 bases, J lost 2 bases, and 8 bases stayed unmatched. The CDR3 covers 17 residues. The CDR3 DNA reads as TGCGCCAGCAGCTCCGTCCCGGGACAGGGTAACACCGGGGAGCTGTTTTTT. Its translation: CASSSVPGQGNTGELFF.

This chain connects TRBV11-2 to TRBJ1-2; the D gene is possibly TRBD1 (6 bases). Germline CDR1 and CDR2: SGHAT and FQNNGV. Trimming removed 6 bases from V and 5 bases from J, with 13 bases in between. The CDR3 has 13 residues. This CDR3 reads CASSKQGWYGYTF. The CDR3 DNA reads as TGTGCCAGCAGTAAACAGGGCTGGTATGGCTACACCTTC.

J is TRBJ2-1 and V is TRBV2; no reliable D call. The CDR3 runs to 14 residues. The V gene's germline CDR1 is SNHLY and CDR2 FYNNEI. Deletions cut 6 bases from V and 3 bases from J, with 12 bases between. This chain's CDR3 is CASRPTIFYNEQFF. The CDR3 DNA sequence: TGTGCCAGCAGGCCAACCATATTCTACAATGAGCAGTTCTTC. The entire variable domain, with the rest obtained from reference TRBV2 and TRBJ2-1, is as follows: EPEVTQTPSHQVTQMGQEVILRCVPISNHLYFYWYRQILGQKVEFLVSFYNNEISEKSEIFDDQFSVERPDGSNFTLKIRSTKLEDSAMYFCASRPTIFYNEQFFGPGTRLTVL.

The chain recombines TRBV7-2 with TRBJ2-4; D call uncertain. The CDR3 is 12 residues long. Between the trimmed V and J ends, which lost 1 base and 8 bases, there was a span of 6 bases. In germline, CDR1 is SGHTA, CDR2 FQGNSA. In DNA, the CDR3 is TGTGCCAGCAGCTTAGGTGGGGACATTCAGTACTTC. Amino acids: CASSLGGDIQYF.

The V gene is TRBV18, the J gene TRBJ1-2; perhaps TRBD1 as D (6 bases). The CDR3 runs to 13 residues. Trimming removed 6 bases at V and 6 bases at J, with 14 bases between. From germline, CDR1 is KGHSH and CDR2 LQKENI. CDR3: CASSRTDPHGYTF. In nucleotides, the CDR3 is TGTGCCAGCTCGCGGACAGATCCTCATGGCTACACCTTC.